Below, 5 T cell receptor beta chains from the same sample are listed, as sequenced in a study of cytomegalovirus exposure and HLA in healthy donors. Primers for the PCR totalled 60 Vbeta and 13 Jbeta. Assay used: immunoSEQ multiplex PCR; TCRdb lists only in-frame clones, some missing. The sample shows over 150,000 clones, roughly 80% of them seen only once. Sequenced: PBMCs. Receptors were obtained from a human donor in good health.

V is TRBV7-8 and J is TRBJ1-6; 12 bases fit TRBD1. The J segment lost 2 bases and the V segment lost 6 bases, leaving 8 bases of the junction unmatched. Germline V gene lookup returns CDR1 SGHVS and CDR2 FQNEAQ. The CDR3 sequence is 18 residues long. The DNA for the CDR3 is TGTGCCAGCAGTCATCCGGGACAGGGGGCCACCTATAATTCACCCCTCCACTTT. Translation: CASSHPGQGATYNSPLHF. Supplemented by reference TRBV7-8 and TRBJ1-6, the full variable domain reads GAGVSQSPRYKVAKRGQDVALRCDPISGHVSLFWYQQALGQGPEFLTYFQNEAQLDKSGLPSDRFFAERPEGSVSTLKIQRTQQEDSAVYLCASSHPGQGATYNSPLHFGNGTRLTVT.

The gene calls are TRBV4-1 and TRBJ1-1; D possibly corresponds to TRBD1 (6 bases). Per the germline V gene, CDR1 is MGHRA and CDR2 is YSYEKL. The CDR3 spans 14 residues. Deletions cut 5 bases from V and 4 bases from J, with 14 bases between. The CDR3 coding sequence is TGCGCCAGCAGCGTATACAGGGTAAGCACTGAAGCTTTCTTT. Protein: CASSVYRVSTEAFF.

The CDR3 is CASSYRTQGYYGYTF. The DNA for the CDR3 is TGTGCCAGCAGCTATCGCACACAGGGGTACTATGGCTACACCTTC. The chain employs TRBV13 and TRBJ1-2, with TRBD1 identical over 7 bases. This CDR3 has 15 residues. In germline, CDR1 is PRHDT, CDR2 FYEKMQ (reference sequence). The V segment lost 4 bases and the J segment 3 bases; nucleotides outside the gene matches: 8.

CDR3 sequence: CASSQASAGQDEQFF. CDR3 coding DNA: TGCGCCAGCAGCCAAGCTTCTGCAGGTCAAGATGAGCAGTTCTTC. The chain carries TRBV4-1 and TRBJ2-1; D is unclear. In germline, CDR1 is MGHRA, CDR2 YSYEKL. The V end was cut by 1 base, the J end by 8 bases, with 15 bases between. This CDR3 spans 15 amino acids.

The chain links TRBV5-4 to TRBJ2-1; D call uncertain. The germline V and J ends were trimmed by 2 bases and 0 bases, with 9 bases remaining between them. CDR3 length: 15 residues. Germline values: CDR1 SGHNT, CDR2 YYREEE (reference sequence). The CDR3 loop reads CASSFSTSSYNEQFF. The DNA for the CDR3 is TGTGCCAGCAGCTTTTCAACGAGCTCCTACAATGAGCAGTTCTTC.